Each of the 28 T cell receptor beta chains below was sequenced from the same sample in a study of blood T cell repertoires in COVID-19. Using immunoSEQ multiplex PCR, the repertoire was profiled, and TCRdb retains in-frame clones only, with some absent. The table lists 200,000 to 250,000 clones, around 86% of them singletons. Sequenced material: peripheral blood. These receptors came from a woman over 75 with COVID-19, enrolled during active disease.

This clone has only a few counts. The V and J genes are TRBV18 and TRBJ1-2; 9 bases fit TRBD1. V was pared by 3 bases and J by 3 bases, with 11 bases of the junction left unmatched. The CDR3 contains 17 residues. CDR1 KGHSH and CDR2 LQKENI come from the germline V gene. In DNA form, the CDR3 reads TGTGCCAGCTCACCTTCCTCCGGGACAGGGAGATACTATGGCTACACCTTC. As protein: CASSPSSGTGRYYGYTF.

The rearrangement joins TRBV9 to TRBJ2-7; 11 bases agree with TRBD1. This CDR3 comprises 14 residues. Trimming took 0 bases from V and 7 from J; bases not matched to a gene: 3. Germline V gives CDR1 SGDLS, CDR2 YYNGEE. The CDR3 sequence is CASSVAGQGDEQYF. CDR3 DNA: TGTGCCAGCAGCGTAGCGGGACAGGGGGATGAGCAGTACTTC.

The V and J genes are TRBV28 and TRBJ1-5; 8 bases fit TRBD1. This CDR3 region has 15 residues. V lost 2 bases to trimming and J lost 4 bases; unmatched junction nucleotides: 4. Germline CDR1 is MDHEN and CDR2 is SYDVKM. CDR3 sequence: CASSLPGGENQPQHF. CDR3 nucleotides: TGTGCCAGCAGTTTACCAGGGGGCGAAAATCAGCCCCAGCATTTT.

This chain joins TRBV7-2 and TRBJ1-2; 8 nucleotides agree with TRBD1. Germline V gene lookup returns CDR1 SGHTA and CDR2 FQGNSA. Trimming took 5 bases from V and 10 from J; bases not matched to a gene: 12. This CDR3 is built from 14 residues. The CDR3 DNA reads TGTGCCAGCAGCCCAGCAGGACAGGGAGTCGTCTACACCTTC. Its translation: CASSPAGQGVVYTF.

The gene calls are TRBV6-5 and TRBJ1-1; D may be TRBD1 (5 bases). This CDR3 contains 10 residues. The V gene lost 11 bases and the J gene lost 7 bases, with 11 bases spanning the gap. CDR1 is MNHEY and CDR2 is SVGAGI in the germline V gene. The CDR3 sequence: CAFPGDEAFF. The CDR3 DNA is TGTGCCTTCCCGGGGGATGAAGCTTTCTTT.

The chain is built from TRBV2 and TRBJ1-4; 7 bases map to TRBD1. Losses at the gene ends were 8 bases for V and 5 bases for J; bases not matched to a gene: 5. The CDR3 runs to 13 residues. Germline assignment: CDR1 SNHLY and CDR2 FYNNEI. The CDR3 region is CASVGQLNEKLFF. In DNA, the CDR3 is TGTGCCAGCGTGGGACAGTTGAATGAAAAACTGTTTTTT. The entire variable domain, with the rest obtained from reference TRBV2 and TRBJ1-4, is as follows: EPEVTQTPSHQVTQMGQEVILRCVPISNHLYFYWYRQILGQKVEFLVSFYNNEISEKSEIFDDQFSVERPDGSNFTLKIRSTKLEDSAMYFCASVGQLNEKLFFGSGTQLSVL.

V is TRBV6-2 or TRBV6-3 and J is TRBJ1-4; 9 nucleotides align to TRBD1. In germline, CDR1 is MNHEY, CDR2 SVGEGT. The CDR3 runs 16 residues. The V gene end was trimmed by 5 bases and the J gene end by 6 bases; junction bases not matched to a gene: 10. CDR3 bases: TGTGCCAGCAGTCTAACAGGGGGCGCGGGGGATGAAAAACTGTTTTTT. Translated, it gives CASSLTGGAGDEKLFF.

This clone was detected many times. The CDR3 reads CASKGTGLRPQHF. DNA for the CDR3: TGTGCCAGCAAGGGGACAGGGCTAAGGCCCCAGCATTTT. This chain connects TRBV2 to TRBJ1-5; 9 positions agree with TRBD1. The CDR3 totals 13 residues. V was clipped by 7 bases and J by 9 bases; unmatched bases: 7. Germline V gene sequence: CDR1 SNHLY, CDR2 FYNNEI.

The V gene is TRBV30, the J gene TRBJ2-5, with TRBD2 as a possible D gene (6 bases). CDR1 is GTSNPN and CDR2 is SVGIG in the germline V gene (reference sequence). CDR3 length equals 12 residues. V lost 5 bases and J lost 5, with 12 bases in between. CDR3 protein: CAWGSGRETQYF. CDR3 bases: TGTGCCTGGGGCTCAGGGAGGGAGACCCAGTACTTC.

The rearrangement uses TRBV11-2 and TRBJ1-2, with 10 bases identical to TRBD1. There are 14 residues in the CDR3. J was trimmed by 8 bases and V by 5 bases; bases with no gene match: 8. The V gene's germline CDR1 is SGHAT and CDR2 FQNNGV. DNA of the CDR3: TGTGCCAGCAGCGTCCCCGGGACAGGGGTCGGCTACACCTTC. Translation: CASSVPGTGVGYTF.

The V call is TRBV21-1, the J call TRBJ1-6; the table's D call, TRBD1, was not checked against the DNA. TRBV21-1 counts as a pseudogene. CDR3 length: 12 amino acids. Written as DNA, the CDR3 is TGTGCCAGCGCGTGGCACAGGACACCCCTCCACTTT. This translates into CASAWHRTPLHF.

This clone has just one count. The CDR3 DNA reads TGCGCCAGCAGCTTGCTTCACGGGACTCTACTGTTCTTC. It specifies CASSLLHGTLLFF. V usage is TRBV5-1 and J usage is TRBJ2-1, with TRBD2 as a possible D gene (6 bases). The CDR3 is 13 amino acids. V lost 1 base, J lost 15 bases, and 17 bases lay in between. The germline CDR1 and CDR2 sequences are SGHRS and YFSETQ.

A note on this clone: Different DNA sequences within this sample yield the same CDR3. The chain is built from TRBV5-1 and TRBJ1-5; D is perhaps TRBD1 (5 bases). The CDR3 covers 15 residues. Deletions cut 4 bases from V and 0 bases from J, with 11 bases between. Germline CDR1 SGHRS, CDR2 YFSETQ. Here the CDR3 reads CASSVTGDSNQPQHF. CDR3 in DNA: TGCGCCAGCAGCGTGACGGGGGATAGCAATCAGCCCCAGCATTTT.

Here the CDR3 reads CSARQGAFEKLFF. The CDR3 DNA reads TGCAGCGCCAGACAGGGAGCATTTGAAAAACTGTTTTTT. The J gene is TRBJ1-4, the V gene TRBV29-1; 7 bases line up with TRBD1. The germline gives CDR1 SQVTM, CDR2 ANQGSEA. The CDR3 consists of 13 residues. V lost 7 bases and J lost 7; bases outside the gene matches: 9.

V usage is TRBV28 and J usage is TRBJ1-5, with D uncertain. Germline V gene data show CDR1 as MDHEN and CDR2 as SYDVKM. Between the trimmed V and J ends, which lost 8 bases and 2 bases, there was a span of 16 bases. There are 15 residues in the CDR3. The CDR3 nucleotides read TGTGCCAGCCGGGGTAGGCACTGGGGCAATCAGCCCCAGCATTTT. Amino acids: CASRGRHWGNQPQHF.

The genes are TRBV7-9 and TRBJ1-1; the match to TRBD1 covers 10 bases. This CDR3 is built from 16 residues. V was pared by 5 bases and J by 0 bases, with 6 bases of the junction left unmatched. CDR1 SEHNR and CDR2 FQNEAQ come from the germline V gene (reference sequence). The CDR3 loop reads CASSARTGGMNTEAFF. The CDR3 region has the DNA TGTGCCAGCAGCGCCCGGACAGGGGGTATGAACACTGAAGCTTTCTTT.

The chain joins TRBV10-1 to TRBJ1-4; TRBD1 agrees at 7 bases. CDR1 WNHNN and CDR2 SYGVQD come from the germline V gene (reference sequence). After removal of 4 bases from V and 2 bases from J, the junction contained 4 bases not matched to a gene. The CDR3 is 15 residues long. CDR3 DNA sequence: TGCGCCAGCAGTGTCGACAGGGCCACTAATGAAAAACTGTTTTTT. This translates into CASSVDRATNEKLFF.

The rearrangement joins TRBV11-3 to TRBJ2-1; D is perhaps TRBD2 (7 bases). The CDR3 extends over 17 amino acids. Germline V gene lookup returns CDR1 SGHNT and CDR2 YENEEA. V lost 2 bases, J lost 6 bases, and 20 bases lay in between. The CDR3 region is CASSLSYGGGLSNEQFF. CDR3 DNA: TGTGCCAGCAGCTTAAGTTACGGCGGGGGCCTTTCCAATGAGCAGTTCTTC.

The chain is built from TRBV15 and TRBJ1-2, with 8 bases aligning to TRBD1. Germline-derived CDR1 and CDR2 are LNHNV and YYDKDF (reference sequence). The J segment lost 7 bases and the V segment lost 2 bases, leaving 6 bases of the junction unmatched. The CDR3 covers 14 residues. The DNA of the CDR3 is TGTGCCACCAGCAGATCGGACAGGGCAATTGGCTACACCTTC. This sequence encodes CATSRSDRAIGYTF.

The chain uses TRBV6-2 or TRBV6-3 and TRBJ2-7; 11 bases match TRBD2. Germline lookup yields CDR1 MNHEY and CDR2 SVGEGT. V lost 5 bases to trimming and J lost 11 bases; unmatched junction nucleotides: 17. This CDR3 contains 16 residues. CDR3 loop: CASSGMTSGVSVSEYF. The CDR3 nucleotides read TGTGCCAGCAGTGGGATGACTAGCGGGGTTTCAGTTTCGGAGTACTTC.

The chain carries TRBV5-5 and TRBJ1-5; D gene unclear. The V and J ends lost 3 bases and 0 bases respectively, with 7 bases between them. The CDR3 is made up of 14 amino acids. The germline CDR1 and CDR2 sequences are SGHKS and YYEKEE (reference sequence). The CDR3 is CASSYGFSNQPQHF. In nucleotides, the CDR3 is TGTGCCAGCAGCTACGGTTTTAGCAATCAGCCCCAGCATTTT.

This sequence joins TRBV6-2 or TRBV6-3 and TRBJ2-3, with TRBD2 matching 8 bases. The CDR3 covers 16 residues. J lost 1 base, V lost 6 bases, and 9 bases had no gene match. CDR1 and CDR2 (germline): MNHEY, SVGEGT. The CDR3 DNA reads TGTGCCAGCAGCCGAGGACTAGCTCTACGCACAGATACGCAGTATTTT. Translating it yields CASSRGLALRTDTQYF.

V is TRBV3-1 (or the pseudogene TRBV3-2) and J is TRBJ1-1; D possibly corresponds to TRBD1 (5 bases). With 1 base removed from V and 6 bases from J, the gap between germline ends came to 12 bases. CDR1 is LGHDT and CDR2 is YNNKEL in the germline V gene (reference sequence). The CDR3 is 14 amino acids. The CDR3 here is CASSQGYQGPEAFF. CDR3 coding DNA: TGTGCCAGCAGCCAAGGATATCAGGGCCCTGAAGCTTTCTTT.

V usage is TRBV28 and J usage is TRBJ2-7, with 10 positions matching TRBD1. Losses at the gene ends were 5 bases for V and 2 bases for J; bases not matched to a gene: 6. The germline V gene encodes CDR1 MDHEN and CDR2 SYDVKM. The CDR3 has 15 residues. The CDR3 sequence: CASSTPGQGTYEQYF. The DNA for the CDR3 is TGTGCCAGCAGTACACCGGGACAGGGGACCTACGAGCAGTACTTC.

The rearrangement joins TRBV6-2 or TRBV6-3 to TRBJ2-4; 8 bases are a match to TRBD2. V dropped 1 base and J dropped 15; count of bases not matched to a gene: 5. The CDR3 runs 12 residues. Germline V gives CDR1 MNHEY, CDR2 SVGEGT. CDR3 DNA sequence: TGTGCCAGCAGTTACTTTAGCGGGAAGGTGTACTTC. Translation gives CASSYFSGKVYF.

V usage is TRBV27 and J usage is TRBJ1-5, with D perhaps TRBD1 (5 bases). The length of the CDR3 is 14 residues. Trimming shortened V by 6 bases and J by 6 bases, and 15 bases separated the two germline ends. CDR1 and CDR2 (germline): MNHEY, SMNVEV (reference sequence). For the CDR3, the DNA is TGTGCCAGCAGAGGAGGGGAGGGACTTCAGCCCCAGCATTTT. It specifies CASRGGEGLQPQHF.

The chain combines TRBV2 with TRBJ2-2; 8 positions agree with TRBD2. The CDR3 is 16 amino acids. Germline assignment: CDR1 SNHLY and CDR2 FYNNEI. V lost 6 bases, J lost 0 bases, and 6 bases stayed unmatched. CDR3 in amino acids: CASRIAGQTNTGELFF. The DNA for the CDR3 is TGTGCCAGCAGGATAGCGGGGCAAACGAACACCGGGGAGCTGTTTTTT.

The CDR3 protein is CASSPHRATGNTIYF. CDR3 coding DNA: TGTGCCAGCAGCCCCCACAGGGCAACCGGAAACACCATATATTTT. The V call is TRBV7-2, the J call TRBJ1-3, with TRBD1 as a possible D gene (6 bases). Trimming pared 5 bases from V and 4 bases from J, leaving 15 bases between. Germline V gene sequence: CDR1 SGHTA, CDR2 FQGNSA. This CDR3 contains 15 residues.